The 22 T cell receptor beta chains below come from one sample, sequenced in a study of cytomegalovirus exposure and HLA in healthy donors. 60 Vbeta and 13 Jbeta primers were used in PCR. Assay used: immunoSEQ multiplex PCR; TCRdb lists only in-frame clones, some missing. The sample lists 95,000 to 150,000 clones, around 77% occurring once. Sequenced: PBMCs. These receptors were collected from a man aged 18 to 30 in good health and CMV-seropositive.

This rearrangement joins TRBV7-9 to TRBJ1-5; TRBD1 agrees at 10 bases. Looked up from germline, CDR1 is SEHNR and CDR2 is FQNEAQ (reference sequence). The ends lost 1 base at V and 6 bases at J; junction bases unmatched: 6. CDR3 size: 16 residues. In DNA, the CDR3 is TGTGCCAGCAGCTTAGGACAGGGGGCGCCTGGTCAGCCCCAGCATTTT. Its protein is CASSLGQGAPGQPQHF.

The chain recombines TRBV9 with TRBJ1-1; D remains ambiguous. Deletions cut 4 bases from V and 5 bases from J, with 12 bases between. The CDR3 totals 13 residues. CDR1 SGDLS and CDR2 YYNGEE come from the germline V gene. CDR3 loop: CASSPPGNTEAFF. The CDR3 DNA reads TGTGCCAGCAGCCCCCCAGGAAATACTGAAGCTTTCTTT.

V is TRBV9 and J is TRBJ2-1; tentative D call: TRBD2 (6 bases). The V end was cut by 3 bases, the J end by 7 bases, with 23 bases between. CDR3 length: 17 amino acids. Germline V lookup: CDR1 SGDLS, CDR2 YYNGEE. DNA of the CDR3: TGTGCCAGCAGCGCCGGAGGCGGGAAAGCCCGCGGGAATGAGCAGTTCTTC. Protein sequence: CASSAGGGKARGNEQFF.

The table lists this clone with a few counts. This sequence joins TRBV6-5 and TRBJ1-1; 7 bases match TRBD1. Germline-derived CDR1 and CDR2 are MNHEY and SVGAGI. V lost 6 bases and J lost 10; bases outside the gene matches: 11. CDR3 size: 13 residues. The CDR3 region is CASSLRISGGAFF. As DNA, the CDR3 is TGTGCCAGCAGCTTACGGATTTCAGGGGGAGCTTTCTTT.

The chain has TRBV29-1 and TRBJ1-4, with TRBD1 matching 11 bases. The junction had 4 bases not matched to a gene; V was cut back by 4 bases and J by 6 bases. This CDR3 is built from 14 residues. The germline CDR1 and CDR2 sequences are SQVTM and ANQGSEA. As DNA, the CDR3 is TGCAGCGTTGGTGGGGGACAGGGGGATGAAAAACTGTTTTTT. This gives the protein CSVGGGQGDEKLFF.

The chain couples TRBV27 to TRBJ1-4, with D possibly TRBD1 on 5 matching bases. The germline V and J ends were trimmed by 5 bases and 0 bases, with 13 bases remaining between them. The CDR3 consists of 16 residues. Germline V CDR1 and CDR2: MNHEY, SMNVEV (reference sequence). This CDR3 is CASSRFTGATNEKLFF. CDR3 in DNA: TGTGCCAGCAGTCGCTTTACAGGAGCAACTAATGAAAAACTGTTTTTT.

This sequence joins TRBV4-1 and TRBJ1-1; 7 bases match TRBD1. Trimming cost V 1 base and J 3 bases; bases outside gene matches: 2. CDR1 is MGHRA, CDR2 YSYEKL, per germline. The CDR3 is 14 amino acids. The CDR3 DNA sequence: TGCGCCAGCAGCCAAGTAACAGGGGACACTGAAGCTTTCTTT. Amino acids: CASSQVTGDTEAFF.

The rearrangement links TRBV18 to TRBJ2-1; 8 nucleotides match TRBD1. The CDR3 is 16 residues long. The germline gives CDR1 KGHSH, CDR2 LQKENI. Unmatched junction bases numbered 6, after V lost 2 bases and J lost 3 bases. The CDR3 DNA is TGTGCCAGCTCACCAGGTGGGACAGGCGTCTACAATGAGCAGTTCTTC. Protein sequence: CASSPGGTGVYNEQFF.

The CDR3 nucleotides are TGTGCCAGCAGCTTAGATAGATTAGCGGGGGGGCCAGGAGAGACCCAGTACTTC. Protein product: CASSLDRLAGGPGETQYF. This chain uses TRBV11-2 with TRBJ2-5; 11 bases match TRBD2. Germline CDR1 and CDR2: SGHAT and FQNNGV. The CDR3 totals 18 residues. Trimming at V came to 0 bases and at J to 4 bases, leaving 10 bases not matched to a gene.

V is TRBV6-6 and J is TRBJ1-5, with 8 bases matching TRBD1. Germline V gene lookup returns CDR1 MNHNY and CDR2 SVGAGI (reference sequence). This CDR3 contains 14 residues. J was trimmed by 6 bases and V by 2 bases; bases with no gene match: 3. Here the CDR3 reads CASSYTTGVQPQHF. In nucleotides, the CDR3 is TGTGCCAGCAGTTACACGACAGGGGTTCAGCCCCAGCATTTT.

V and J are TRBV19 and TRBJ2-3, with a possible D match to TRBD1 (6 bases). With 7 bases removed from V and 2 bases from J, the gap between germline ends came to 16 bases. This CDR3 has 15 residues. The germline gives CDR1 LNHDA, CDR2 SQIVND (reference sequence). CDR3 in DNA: TGTGCCAGTAACGCATGGGGGCAGCTCACAGATACGCAGTATTTT. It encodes CASNAWGQLTDTQYF.

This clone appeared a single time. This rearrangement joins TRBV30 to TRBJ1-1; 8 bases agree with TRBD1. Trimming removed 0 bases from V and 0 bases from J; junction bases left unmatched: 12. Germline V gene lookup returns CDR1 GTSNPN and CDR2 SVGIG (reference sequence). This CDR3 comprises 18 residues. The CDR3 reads CAWSVKFSGGNLNTEAFF. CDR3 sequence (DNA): TGTGCCTGGAGTGTAAAGTTTTCAGGGGGCAATTTGAACACTGAAGCTTTCTTT. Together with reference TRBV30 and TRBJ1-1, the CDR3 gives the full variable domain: SQTIHQWPATLVQPVGSPLSLECTVEGTSNPNLYWYRQAAGRGLQLLFYSVGIGQISSEVPQNLSASRPQDRQFILSSKKLLLSDSGFYLCAWSVKFSGGNLNTEAFFGQGTRLTVV.

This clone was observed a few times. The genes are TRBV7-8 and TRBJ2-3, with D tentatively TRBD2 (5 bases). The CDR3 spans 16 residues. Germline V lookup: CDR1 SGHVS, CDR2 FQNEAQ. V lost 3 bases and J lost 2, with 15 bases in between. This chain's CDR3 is CASSFGFGGLTDTQYF. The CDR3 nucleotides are TGTGCCAGCAGCTTTGGGTTCGGCGGACTCACAGATACGCAGTATTTT.

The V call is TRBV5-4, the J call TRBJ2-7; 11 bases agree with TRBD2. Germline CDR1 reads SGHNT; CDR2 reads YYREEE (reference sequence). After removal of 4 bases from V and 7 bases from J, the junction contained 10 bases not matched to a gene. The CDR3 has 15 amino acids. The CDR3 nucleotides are TGTGCCAGCAGCCTCGGGACTAGCGGCCTTGGAGAGCAGTACTTC. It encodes CASSLGTSGLGEQYF.

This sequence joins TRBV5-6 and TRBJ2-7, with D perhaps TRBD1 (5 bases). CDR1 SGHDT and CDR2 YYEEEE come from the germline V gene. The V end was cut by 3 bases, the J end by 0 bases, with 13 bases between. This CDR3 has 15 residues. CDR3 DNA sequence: TGTGCCAGCAGCTCCGAGACAGAGAGCTCCTACGAGCAGTACTTC. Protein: CASSSETESSYEQYF.

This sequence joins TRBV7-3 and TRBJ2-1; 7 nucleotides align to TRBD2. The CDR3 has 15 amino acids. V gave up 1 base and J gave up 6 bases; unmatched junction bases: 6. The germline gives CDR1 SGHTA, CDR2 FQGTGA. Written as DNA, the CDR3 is TGTGCCAGCAGCTTAAACTTTGGGACTACCAATGAGCAGTTCTTC. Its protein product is CASSLNFGTTNEQFF.

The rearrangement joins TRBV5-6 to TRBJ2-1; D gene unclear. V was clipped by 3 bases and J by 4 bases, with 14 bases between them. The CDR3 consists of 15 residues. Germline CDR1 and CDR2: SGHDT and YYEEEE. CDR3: CASSSWVLVYNEQFF. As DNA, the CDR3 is TGTGCCAGCAGCTCGTGGGTCCTAGTGTACAATGAGCAGTTCTTC.

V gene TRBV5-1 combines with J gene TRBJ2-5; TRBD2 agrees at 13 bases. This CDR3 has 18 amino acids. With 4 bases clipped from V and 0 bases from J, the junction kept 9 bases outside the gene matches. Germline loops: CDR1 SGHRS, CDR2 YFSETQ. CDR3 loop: CASSGMTSGGPYQETQYF. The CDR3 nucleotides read TGCGCCAGCAGCGGGATGACTAGCGGGGGGCCGTACCAAGAGACCCAGTACTTC.

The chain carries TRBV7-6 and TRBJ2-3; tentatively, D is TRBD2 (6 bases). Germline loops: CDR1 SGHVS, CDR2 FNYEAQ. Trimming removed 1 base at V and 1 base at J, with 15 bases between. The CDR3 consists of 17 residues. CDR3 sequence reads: CASSLEGLAFGTDTQYF. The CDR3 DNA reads TGTGCCAGCAGCTTAGAGGGGCTAGCGTTTGGCACAGATACGCAGTATTTT.

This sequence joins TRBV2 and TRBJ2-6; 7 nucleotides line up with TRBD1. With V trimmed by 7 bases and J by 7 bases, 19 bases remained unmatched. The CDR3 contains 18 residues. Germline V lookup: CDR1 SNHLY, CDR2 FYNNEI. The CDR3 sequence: CASTSGTDSTLGANVLTF. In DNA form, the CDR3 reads TGTGCCAGCACCTCCGGGACAGACTCTACCCTGGGTGCCAACGTCCTGACTTTC. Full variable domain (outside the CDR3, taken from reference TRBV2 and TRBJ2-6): EPEVTQTPSHQVTQMGQEVILRCVPISNHLYFYWYRQILGQKVEFLVSFYNNEISEKSEIFDDQFSVERPDGSNFTLKIRSTKLEDSAMYFCASTSGTDSTLGANVLTFGAGSRLTVL.

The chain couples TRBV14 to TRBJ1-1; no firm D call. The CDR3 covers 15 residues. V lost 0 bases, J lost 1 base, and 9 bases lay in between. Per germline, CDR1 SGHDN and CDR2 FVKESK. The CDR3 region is CASSQDRRRNTEAFF. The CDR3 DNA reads TGTGCCAGCAGCCAAGATCGGCGGAGGAACACTGAAGCTTTCTTT.

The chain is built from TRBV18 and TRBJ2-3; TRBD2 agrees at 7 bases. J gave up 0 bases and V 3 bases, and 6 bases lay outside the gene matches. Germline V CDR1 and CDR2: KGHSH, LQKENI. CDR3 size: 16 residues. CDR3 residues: CASSPVVGGSTDTQYF. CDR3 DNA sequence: TGTGCCAGCTCACCTGTAGTGGGGGGGAGCACAGATACGCAGTATTTT. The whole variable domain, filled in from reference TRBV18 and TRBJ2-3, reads NAGVMQNPRHLVRRRGQEARLRCSPMKGHSHVYWYRQLPEEGLKFMVYLQKENIIDESGMPKERFSAEFPKEGPSILRIQQVVRGDSAAYFCASSPVVGGSTDTQYFGPGTRLTVL.